The sequence of this TCR beta chain was determined in a study of vaccination effects on CD4 cells after COVID-19. Study-level findings and limits: Infection- and vaccine-induced clones contracted markedly late after vaccination.

Sequenced by immunoSEQ multiplex PCR; TCRdb stores in-frame clones only, minus some. The sample holds tens of thousands of clones; around 79% are singletons and the top ten take 8% to 11%. Before sequencing, viral peptide pools were used by the ViraFEST assay to expand antigen-specific CD4+ T cells. Culture lasted about 10 days before CD4+ T cell isolation. Vaccine recipients, nucleocapsid antibody negative, had no prior SARS-CoV-2 infection. This clone appeared a few times. Its antigen is as yet unknown. The clonotype originates from a human donor who received a COVID-19 vaccine. Specimen: CD4+ T cells from PBMCs cultured with SARS-CoV-2 spike peptides, collected before COVID-19 vaccination.

In DNA form, the CDR3 reads TGTGCCAGCAGCGCTCAGGGTCTGAATCAGCCCCAGCATTTT. Amino acids: CASSAQGLNQPQHF. The chain joins TRBV7-2 to TRBJ1-5; D may be TRBD1 (5 bases). The V gene's germline CDR1 is SGHTA and CDR2 FQGNSA. With 5 bases removed from V and 4 bases from J, the gap between germline ends came to 12 bases. This CDR3 comprises 14 residues.